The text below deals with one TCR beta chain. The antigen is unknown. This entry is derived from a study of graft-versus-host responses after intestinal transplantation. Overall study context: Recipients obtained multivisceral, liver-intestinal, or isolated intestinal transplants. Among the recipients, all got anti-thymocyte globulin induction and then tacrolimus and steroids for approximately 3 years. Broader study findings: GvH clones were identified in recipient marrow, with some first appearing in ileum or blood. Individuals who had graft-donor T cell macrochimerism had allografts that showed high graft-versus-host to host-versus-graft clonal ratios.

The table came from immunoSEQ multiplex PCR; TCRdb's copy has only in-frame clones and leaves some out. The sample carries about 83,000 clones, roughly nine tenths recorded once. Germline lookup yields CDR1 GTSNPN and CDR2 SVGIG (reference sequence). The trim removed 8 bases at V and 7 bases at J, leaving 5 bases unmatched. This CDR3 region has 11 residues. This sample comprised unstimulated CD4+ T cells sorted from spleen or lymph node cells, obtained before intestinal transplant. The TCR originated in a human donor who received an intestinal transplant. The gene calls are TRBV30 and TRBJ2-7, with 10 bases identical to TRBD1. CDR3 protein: CAGTGVGEQYF. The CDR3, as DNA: TGTGCCGGGACAGGGGTGGGGGAGCAGTACTTC.